This record looks at one T cell receptor beta chain sequence and its context. Since a much larger clone is just one base distant, this may be a read error. Through a sample-barcoded 5' primer and a J-beta primer mix, a second PCR was run for 7 to 11 cycles. From the 5' RACE reads, TCRdb called clonotypes with MiXCR, one entry per CDR3 protein. The repertoire consists of over 1,500,000 distinct CDR3 sequences, with about 49% occurring once and the leading ten covering less than 2.5%. This CDR3 spans 14 amino acids. The germline V gene encodes CDR1 MNHNS and CDR2 SASEGT. Trimming stripped 4 bases from V and 0 bases from J, with 4 bases between. The data are from a study of blood T cells in healthy people across ages.

The chain has TRBV6-1 and TRBJ2-6, with D uncertain. Specimen: blood. This sequence originates from a woman aged 40 to 49 in good health. CDR3 DNA sequence: TGTGCCAGCAGTGCCCCCTCTGGGGCCAACGTCCTGACTTTC. Translated: CASSAPSGANVLTF.